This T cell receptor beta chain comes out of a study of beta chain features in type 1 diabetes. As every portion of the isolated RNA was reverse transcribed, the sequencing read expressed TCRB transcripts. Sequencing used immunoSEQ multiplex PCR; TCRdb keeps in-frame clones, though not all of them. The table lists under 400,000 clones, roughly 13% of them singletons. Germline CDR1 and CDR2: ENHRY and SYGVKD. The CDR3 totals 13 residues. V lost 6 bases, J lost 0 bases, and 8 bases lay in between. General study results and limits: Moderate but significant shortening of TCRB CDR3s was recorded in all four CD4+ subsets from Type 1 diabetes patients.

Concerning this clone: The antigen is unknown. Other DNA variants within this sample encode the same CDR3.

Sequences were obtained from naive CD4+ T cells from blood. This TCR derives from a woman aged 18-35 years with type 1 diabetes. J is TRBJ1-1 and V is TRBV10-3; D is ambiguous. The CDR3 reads CAIRTGVNTEAFF. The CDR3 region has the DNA TGTGCCATCAGGACCGGGGTGAACACTGAAGCTTTCTTT.